The next 18 T cell receptor beta chains were all read from a single sample in a study of T cell changes during pregnancy in multiple sclerosis. Only in-frame clones appear in the TCRdb table, and some are missing; sequencing was by immunoSEQ multiplex PCR. The data show about 100,000 clones, roughly nine tenths seen once. The sample consisted of peripheral blood, taken in the second trimester of pregnancy. The receptors stem from a female donor with multiple sclerosis, enrolled in a pregnancy study.

This chain uses TRBV5-6 with TRBJ1-1, with 10 bases identical to TRBD1. The CDR3 spans 15 residues. CDR1 and CDR2 (germline): SGHDT, YYEEEE. The ends lost 4 bases at V and 1 base at J; junction bases unmatched: 4. Here the CDR3 DNA reads TGTGCCAGCAGCAGGAGGACAGGGGGGAACACTGAAGCTTTCTTT. Its translation: CASSRRTGGNTEAFF.

CDR3 DNA: TGCAGCGTTGAAGCCGAGGGTGGCACTGAAGCTTTCTTT. Protein: CSVEAEGGTEAFF. V gene TRBV29-1 combines with J gene TRBJ1-1; D is unresolved. Looked up from germline, CDR1 is SQVTM and CDR2 is ANQGSEA. The CDR3 spans 13 residues. V was shortened by 1 base and J by 4 bases, with 10 bases between the two germline ends. Full variable domain (remainder filled in from reference TRBV29-1 and TRBJ1-1): SAVISQKPSRDICQRGTSLTIQCQVDSQVTMMFWYRQQPGQSLTLIATANQGSEATYESGFVIDKFPISRPNLTFSTLTVSNMSPEDSSIYLCSVEAEGGTEAFFGQGTRLTVV.

V usage is TRBV4-1 and J usage is TRBJ2-3; D possibly corresponds to TRBD2 (6 bases). V was shortened by 4 bases and J by 5 bases, with 13 bases between the two germline ends. Germline V gene sequence: CDR1 MGHRA, CDR2 YSYEKL. The CDR3 has 14 residues. CDR3 sequence: CASSLGGIGDTQYF. As DNA, the CDR3 is TGCGCCAGCAGCCTTGGGGGGATCGGAGATACGCAGTATTTT.

The V call is TRBV7-8, the J call TRBJ2-3; the match to TRBD2 covers 9 bases. The CDR3 is made up of 16 amino acids. V gave up 3 bases and J gave up 0 bases; unmatched junction bases: 4. Germline values: CDR1 SGHVS, CDR2 FQNEAQ. The CDR3 region has the DNA TGTGCCAGCAGCTTTAGCGGGAGATTTAGCACAGATACGCAGTATTTT. Amino acid sequence: CASSFSGRFSTDTQYF.

The chain employs TRBV5-1 and TRBJ2-1; D might be TRBD2 (6 bases). V lost 3 bases and J 0 bases, leaving 10 bases between the germline ends. CDR1 is SGHRS and CDR2 is YFSETQ in the germline V gene. This CDR3 has 15 amino acids. CDR3 region: CASSSDGSSYNEQFF. DNA of the CDR3: TGCGCCAGCAGCTCCGACGGGAGCTCCTACAATGAGCAGTTCTTC.

The V gene is TRBV29-1, the J gene TRBJ1-2; possible D gene TRBD1, 6 bases. Trimming shortened V by 1 base and J by 4 bases, and 10 bases separated the two germline ends. CDR1 and CDR2 from the germline V gene are SQVTM and ANQGSEA. This CDR3 contains 13 residues. For the CDR3, the DNA is TGCAGCGTTGAAGGGGGGCCTCTCTATGGCTACACCTTC. This encodes CSVEGGPLYGYTF.

This chain links TRBV29-1 with TRBJ1-4; the match to TRBD1 covers 8 bases. Germline V lookup: CDR1 SQVTM, CDR2 ANQGSEA. The CDR3 length is 13 residues. V trimming: 5 bases; J trimming: 7 bases; junction bases outside the gene matches: 6. In DNA, the CDR3 is TGCAGCGTTCTGACAGGACAGGGTGAAAAACTGTTTTTT. This codes for CSVLTGQGEKLFF.

This chain links TRBV7-6 with TRBJ2-7; 9 bases are a match to TRBD1. Trimming took 5 bases from V and 1 from J; bases not matched to a gene: 6. The CDR3 spans 15 residues. Germline V gives CDR1 SGHVS, CDR2 FNYEAQ. The CDR3, as DNA: TGTGCCAGCAGCGCCGGAGGACAGGGGTCCTACGAGCAGTACTTC. Protein: CASSAGGQGSYEQYF.

The V gene is TRBV28, the J gene TRBJ1-2; 8 bases are shared with TRBD1. V shed 2 bases, J shed 5 bases, and the junction held 4 bases outside the gene matches. The CDR3 runs 14 residues. Germline CDR1 reads MDHEN; CDR2 reads SYDVKM. Written as DNA, the CDR3 is TGTGCCAGCAGTTTACCGGGACAGGTTTATGGCTACACCTTC. It yields the protein CASSLPGQVYGYTF.

The CDR3 sequence: CASRREYEQYF. The DNA of the CDR3 is TGCGCCAGCAGGAGAGAGTACGAGCAGTACTTC. This sequence joins TRBV5-1 and TRBJ2-7; no clear D. The CDR3 contains 11 residues. CDR1 is SGHRS, CDR2 YFSETQ, per germline. V was pared by 5 bases and J by 4 bases, with 7 bases between.

The chain combines TRBV14 with TRBJ1-2; the D gene is possibly TRBD1 (5 bases). CDR3 length equals 16 residues. CDR1 and CDR2 from the germline V gene are SGHDN and FVKESK. V gave up 0 bases and J gave up 8 bases, with 19 bases separating them. CDR3: CASSQDKVGKGPGYTF. The DNA of the CDR3 is TGTGCCAGCAGCCAAGATAAGGTAGGAAAGGGGCCCGGCTACACCTTC. The full variable domain, rest sourced from reference TRBV14 and TRBJ1-2, is EAGVTQFPSHSVIEKGQTVTLRCDPISGHDNLYWYRRVMGKEIKFLLHFVKESKQDESGMPNNRFLAERTGGTYSTLKVQPAELEDSGVYFCASSQDKVGKGPGYTFGSGTRLTVV.

The chain combines TRBV5-4 with TRBJ1-2, with D perhaps TRBD1 (5 bases). CDR1 is SGHNT and CDR2 is YYREEE in the germline V gene (reference sequence). The V and J ends lost 0 bases and 2 bases respectively, with 11 bases between them. The CDR3 is 15 residues long. For the CDR3, the DNA is TGTGCCAGCAGCTTGGGGGCAGGGCAGAACTATGGCTACACCTTC. Translated, it gives CASSLGAGQNYGYTF.

This chain links TRBV7-7 with TRBJ2-1, with D possibly being TRBD1 (5 bases). Between the trimmed V and J ends, which lost 3 bases and 7 bases, there was a span of 10 bases. This CDR3 has 13 amino acids. CDR1 is SSHAT, CDR2 FNYEAQ, per germline (reference sequence). CDR3 loop: CASSLAGQNEQFF. In DNA, the CDR3 is TGTGCCAGCAGCTTGGCTGGACAAAATGAGCAGTTCTTC.

V is TRBV5-5 and J is TRBJ1-5; TRBD1 matches 7 bases. Germline CDR1 reads SGHKS; CDR2 reads YYEKEE (reference sequence). CDR3 length: 14 residues. V shed 1 base, J shed 8 bases, and the junction held 6 bases outside the gene matches. The DNA of the CDR3 is TGTGCCAGCAGCTTGAGACAGGGATTCGAGCCCCAGCATTTT. The encoded protein is CASSLRQGFEPQHF.

The chain has TRBV5-6 and TRBJ2-7, with a tentative D call TRBD1 (6 bases). V was cut by 0 bases and J by 4 bases, with 17 bases left in between. The CDR3 has 16 amino acids. Germline lookup yields CDR1 SGHDT and CDR2 YYEEEE. The CDR3 DNA follows: TGTGCCAGCAGCTTGGTGGGGGCCCGTCTGGATTACGAGCAGTACTTC. As protein: CASSLVGARLDYEQYF.

The chain employs TRBV27 and TRBJ1-1, with TRBD1 identical over 8 bases. CDR1 is MNHEY, CDR2 SMNVEV, per germline (reference sequence). The CDR3 contains 14 residues. After removal of 5 bases from V and 4 bases from J, the junction contained 6 bases not matched to a gene. CDR3 bases: TGTGCCAGCAGTCGGACAGGGATCGGCACTGAAGCTTTCTTT. This sequence encodes CASSRTGIGTEAFF.

This chain links TRBV7-3 with TRBJ2-2; tentatively, D is TRBD2 (7 bases). V lost 1 base and J lost 4, with 10 bases in between. The CDR3 is 15 amino acids. Germline CDR1 SGHTA, CDR2 FQGTGA. CDR3 DNA: TGTGCCAGCAGCTTAAGGGGGGGCCTCACCGGGGAGCTGTTTTTT. This sequence encodes CASSLRGGLTGELFF.

CDR3 in DNA: TGTGCCAGCAGTTTACCGACGGACACCTACAATGAGCAGTTCTTC. Protein product: CASSLPTDTYNEQFF. This chain uses TRBV27 with TRBJ2-1, with D possibly TRBD1 on 5 matching bases. V lost 2 bases and J lost 2, with 10 bases in between. Germline loops: CDR1 MNHEY, CDR2 SMNVEV (reference sequence). This CDR3 has 15 amino acids.